These T cell receptor beta chains were read from a single sample in a study of T cell responses to AZD1222 COVID-19 vaccine. Sequencing used immunoSEQ multiplex PCR; TCRdb keeps in-frame clones, though not all of them. This repertoire shows about 110,000 clones, 92% found once; its top ten account for 8% to 10%. Sequenced material: peripheral blood, taken 28 days after the second AZD1222 dose. Every receptor here comes from an adult who received the AZD1222 COVID-19 vaccine. Each CDR3 is given without its conserved first and last residue.

>TRBV5-1|TRBJ2-1
ASSLDRGPYNEQF
>TRBV6-2/TRBV6-3|TRBJ2-2
ASSGGQGGAGELF
>TRBV7-9|TRBJ1-4
ASSLFTGGLSEKLF
>TRBV7-2|TRBJ2-7
ASSRNSKYYEQY
>TRBV7-3|TRBJ2-1
ASSLLAGANEQF
>TRBV5-1|TRBJ1-3
ASSLEWGKDSGNTIY
>TRBV6-2/TRBV6-3|TRBJ1-1
ASSYLRTGNTEAF
>TRBV28|TRBJ2-1
ASRRPLGLAGGVLDEQF
>TRBV19|TRBJ1-5
ASSRTGDQPQH
>TRBV19|TRBJ1-1
ASTTGLMNTEAF
>TRBV6-1|TRBJ1-4
ASSDRGNEKLF
>TRBV5-1|TRBJ2-3
ASSLEGTDTQY
>TRBV3-1/TRBV3-2|TRBJ2-3
ASSPLLDYTDTQY
>TRBV27|TRBJ1-6
ASSLSTGNNSPLH
>TRBV6-4|TRBJ2-2
ASSEGQNTGELF
>TRBV6-5|TRBJ1-6
ASNINGNSPLH
>TRBV24-1|TRBJ2-2
ATSVKPGELF
>TRBV27|TRBJ1-2
ASSSSGPGGVYGYT
>TRBV10-3|TRBJ1-6
AISETGTGDNSPLH
>TRBV19|TRBJ1-1
ASTTRDKPNTEAF
>TRBV10-3|TRBJ1-1
AIGRTGPNTEAF
>TRBV5-1|TRBJ1-1
ASRQPGTGGFNTEAF
>TRBV28|TRBJ1-3
ASILGTGFGNTIY
>TRBV19|TRBJ2-7
ASSIGAEQY
>TRBV7-2|TRBJ1-2
ASSLGQGGSYT
>TRBV9|TRBJ2-1
ASSVQAGYTEQF
>TRBV19|TRBJ2-5
ASGGAGGDQETQY
>TRBV2|TRBJ2-7
ASHVGNEQY
>TRBV18|TRBJ1-5
ASSPDRNQPQH
>TRBV29-1|TRBJ1-5
SVEGAPNRPQH
>TRBV5-1|TRBJ1-2
ASSLDPLGDYGYT
>TRBV10-3|TRBJ2-3
AISTAGRGTDTQY
>TRBV6-5|TRBJ2-3
ASNNRGLDTQY
>TRBV5-1|TRBJ1-1
ASSLDGGGTEAF
>TRBV4-3|TRBJ1-5
ASSPGTGNQPQH
>TRBV5-5|TRBJ1-1
ASSPRQVTNTEAF
>TRBV18|TRBJ2-1
ASSKRDLAINEQF
>TRBV6-5|TRBJ1-6
ASSYWDSNSPLH
>TRBV19|TRBJ1-2
ASSIAHGAAYGYT